This T cell receptor beta chain stems from a study of blood T cells in healthy people across ages. Primed by a sample-barcoded 5' primer and a J-beta primer mix, a second PCR proceeded for 7 to 11 cycles. TCRdb analysed the 5' RACE reads with MiXCR anew, one entry per CDR3 protein. The sample has just over 800,000 distinct CDR3 sequences, around 62% seen once. This clonotype has only one observation. Its antigen is not known. Each sample gave at least 7 million isolated PBMCs. Study-level results: In older individuals, TCR beta diversity per million T cells was lower, falling roughly linearly with age.

The sample taken for sequencing was blood. The source is a man aged 25 to 40 in good health.

The CDR3 protein is CASSPHEGEAFF. The CDR3 bases are TGTGCCAGCAGCCCCCACGAGGGTGAAGCTTTCTTT. V usage is TRBV9 and J usage is TRBJ1-1, with D unresolved. The germline gives CDR1 SGDLS, CDR2 YYNGEE. The CDR3 sequence is 12 residues long. V lost 4 bases and J lost 7, with 11 bases in between.